These 5 T cell receptor beta chains share one sample of origin, sequenced in a study of blood T cell repertoires in COVID-19. Sequencing used immunoSEQ multiplex PCR; TCRdb keeps in-frame clones, though not all of them. The sample consists of 76,000 or so clones, roughly 87% of them appearing once. Sequenced material: peripheral blood. Receptors originate from a man aged 50 to 59 with acute or convalescent COVID-19.

The rearrangement joins TRBV27 to TRBJ1-3; no reliable D call. Germline CDR1 reads MNHEY; CDR2 reads SMNVEV (reference sequence). The CDR3 loop spans 15 amino acids. V lost 6 bases and J 0 bases, leaving 12 bases between the germline ends. The CDR3 region is CASSLTIDSGNTIYF. CDR3 nucleotide sequence: TGTGCCAGCAGCCTGACAATTGACTCTGGAAACACCATATATTTT.

The chain uses TRBV5-1 and TRBJ1-4; D not certain. V dropped 5 bases and J dropped 7 bases, with 15 bases sitting between them. Germline CDR1 is SGHRS and CDR2 is YFSETQ. CDR3 size: 14 residues. The CDR3 DNA sequence: TGCGCCAGCAGACCCGGGTCCTCTAGTGAAAAACTGTTTTTT. Translated: CASRPGSSSEKLFF.

This clone has just a few counts. The CDR3 nucleotides read TGTGCCAGCAGTTACTCGCGGGGCCTCGGGGACACCATATATTTT. It translates to CASSYSRGLGDTIYF. The V and J genes are TRBV6-5 and TRBJ1-3; a possible D gene is TRBD1 (5 bases). The V end was cut by 0 bases, the J end by 8 bases, with 14 bases between. Germline CDR1 MNHEY, CDR2 SVGAGI. CDR3 size: 15 residues.

The chain links TRBV15 to TRBJ2-7, with TRBD1 as a possible D gene (6 bases). The CDR3 sequence is 14 residues long. Trimming pared 1 base from V and 1 base from J, leaving 8 bases between. Germline V gives CDR1 LNHNV, CDR2 YYDKDF (reference sequence). The CDR3 nucleotides are TGTGCCACCAGCAGAGGAGGACAGTCCTACGAGCAGTACTTC. This codes for CATSRGGQSYEQYF.

In its sample, this clone was seen a few times. V gene TRBV24-1 combines with J gene TRBJ2-1; 14 bases agree with TRBD2. The CDR3 extends over 17 amino acids. The germline CDR1 and CDR2 sequences are KGHDR and SFDVKD. Trimming at V came to 1 base and at J to 6 bases, leaving 4 bases not matched to a gene. For the CDR3, the DNA is TGTGCCACCAGTGATTTTAGGACTAGCGGGAGGATCAATGAGCAGTTCTTC. Translated, it gives CATSDFRTSGRINEQFF.